This T cell receptor (beta chain) was recovered during a study of T cell changes during pregnancy in multiple sclerosis. Sequencing was performed with immunoSEQ multiplex PCR; in TCRdb, only in-frame clones are kept and a portion is missing. This table has tens of thousands of clones, roughly 92% appearing once. There are 15 residues in the CDR3. After removal of 0 bases from V and 3 bases from J, the junction contained 3 bases not matched to a gene. The germline V gene encodes CDR1 MNHNY and CDR2 SVGAGI (reference sequence). This specimen consisted of peripheral blood, obtained in the second trimester of pregnancy. This clonotype was sampled from a female donor with multiple sclerosis, enrolled in a pregnancy study. The chain joins TRBV6-6 to TRBJ1-1; TRBD1 matches 8 bases. CDR3 DNA sequence: TGTGCCAGCAGTTACTCGGGGACAGGCTACACTGAAGCTTTCTTT. This codes for CASSYSGTGYTEAFF.